These T cell receptor beta chains were read from a single sample in a study of T cells after posttransplantation cyclophosphamide. Assay used: immunoSEQ multiplex PCR; TCRdb lists only in-frame clones, some missing. This sample carries 38,000 or so clones, none of them present only once. Sequencing was done on a sample of PBMCs. The receptors were gathered from a man in his forties or fifties in good health, CMV-negative, and a related stem cell transplant donor. Each CDR3 is given with its conserved first and last residue. The D gene is left open where the match is weak. Rows give clone size only sometimes, using once, few, many, or a class for an expanded clone.

CDR3,DNA,J,size,V,D
CASSIMSQQYF,TGTGCCAGTAGTATAATGAGCCAGCAGTACTTC,TRBJ2-7,many,TRBV19,NA
CASSVGGETQYF,TGTGCCAGCAGCGTAGGGGGCGAGACCCAGTACTTC,TRBJ2-5,few,TRBV9,NA
CSVEGHRGSGEQYF,TGCAGCGTTGAGGGTCACAGGGGTAGCGGCGAGCAGTACTTC,TRBJ2-7,many,TRBV29-1,NA
CASAPLQGPNTGELFF,TGTGCCAGCGCTCCCCTGCAGGGGCCAAACACCGGGGAGCTGTTTTTT,TRBJ2-2,many,TRBV25-1,NA
CASSLMTGEGQETQYF,TGTGCCAGCAGCTTGATGACAGGGGAGGGCCAAGAGACCCAGTACTTC,TRBJ2-5,many,TRBV7-6,NA
CASSPPFRSYEQYF,TGTGCCAGCTCACCACCGTTTCGTTCCTACGAGCAGTACTTC,TRBJ2-7,many,TRBV18,NA
CASSRAGALYEQYF,TGTGCCAGCTCACGTGCGGGGGCCCTATACGAGCAGTACTTC,TRBJ2-7,many,TRBV18,NA
CASSTTGRKLFF,TGTGCCAGTAGTACGACAGGGCGAAAACTGTTTTTT,TRBJ1-4,many,TRBV19,TRBD1
CASSLGVTGSTEAFF,TGTGCCAGCAGCTTGGGCGTGACAGGATCCACTGAAGCTTTCTTT,TRBJ1-1,many,TRBV5-4,NA
CASGTPNYGYTF,TGTGCCAGCGGGACACCTAACTATGGCTACACCTTC,TRBJ1-2,many,TRBV6-6,NA
CSVGRGDTEAFF,TGCAGCGTTGGACGGGGAGACACTGAAGCTTTCTTT,TRBJ1-1,many,TRBV29-1,NA
CASSLTGNSVETQYF,TGTGCCAGCAGCTTAACTGGTAATAGCGTGGAGACCCAGTACTTC,TRBJ2-5,many,TRBV7-3,NA
CASSIRTLGDYSNQPQHF,TGTGCCAGTAGTATAAGAACTCTAGGGGATTATAGCAATCAGCCCCAGCATTTT,TRBJ1-5,many,TRBV19,NA
CASSLYIAGRETQYF,TGTGCCAGCAGCTTGTATATAGCGGGGAGAGAGACCCAGTACTTC,TRBJ2-5,few,TRBV6-5,TRBD2
CSVASGSRNEQFF,TGCAGCGTTGCTAGCGGGAGTAGGAATGAGCAGTTCTTC,TRBJ2-1,many,TRBV29-1,TRBD2
CASSPAGAGGDTQYF,TGCGCCAGCAGCCCAGCGGGGGCAGGCGGAGATACGCAGTATTTT,TRBJ2-3,many,TRBV5-1,TRBD2
CASSHPGGPPFDTQYF,TGTGCCAGCAGCCACCCGGGTGGCCCCCCTTTTGATACGCAGTATTTT,TRBJ2-3,NA,TRBV11-2,NA
CASSMAAGVGEQFF,TGTGCCAGCAGCATGGCAGCGGGGGTGGGTGAGCAGTTCTTC,TRBJ2-1,many,TRBV5-6,TRBD2
CASSSGTDTQYF,TGTGCCAGCAGCTCCGGCACAGATACGCAGTATTTT,TRBJ2-3,many,TRBV7-2,NA
CASSLGDRAGTGANVLTF,TGTGCCAGCAGCTTGGGGGACAGGGCGGGGACTGGGGCCAACGTCCTGACTTTC,TRBJ2-6,many,TRBV5-5,TRBD1
CASSPTDPGTFGYNEQFF,TGTGCCAGCTCTCCGACAGACCCGGGGACTTTTGGGTACAATGAGCAGTTCTTC,TRBJ2-1,many,TRBV18,NA
CAIKMGGGTEAFF,TGTGCCATCAAAATGGGGGGAGGGACTGAAGCTTTCTTT,TRBJ1-1,many,TRBV10-3,NA
CASSRGGMNTGELFF,TGTGCCAGCAGCCGAGGGGGAATGAACACCGGGGAGCTGTTTTTT,TRBJ2-2,few,TRBV11-3,NA
CAWSPLTGRRYRELFF,TGTGCCTGGAGTCCCTTGACAGGTAGAAGGTACCGGGAGCTGTTTTTT,TRBJ2-2,many,TRBV30,NA